A selection of T cell receptor beta chains follows, all from one sample in a study of CD4 T cells in relation to SARS-CoV-2 and coronaviruses. These TCRs are of unknown antigen specificity. Measured with immunoSEQ multiplex PCR; TCRdb has only the in-frame clones, and not every one. The sample yields some 30,000 clones, about 76% seen once. The sample taken for sequencing was CD4+ T cells from PBMCs, cultured in vitro. These receptors originate from a human donor in good health. Both conserved end residues are part of each CDR3. A D gene is named only where the DNA matches it firmly. Size tells how often a clone was seen (once, few, many) or the class of an expanded clone, and some rows leave it out.

j_gene: TRBJ2-2; abundance: -; d_gene: TRBD2; v_gene: TRBV29-1; CDR3aa: CSVRTSGGSDPFF; CDR3nt: TGCAGCGTCAGGACTAGCGGGGGGTCCGATCCGTTTTTT
j_gene: TRBJ2-5; abundance: few; d_gene: -; v_gene: TRBV20-1; CDR3aa: CSASPPSPETQYF; CDR3nt: TGCAGTGCTAGTCCTCCCAGCCCAGAGACCCAGTACTTC
j_gene: TRBJ2-7; abundance: few; d_gene: -; v_gene: TRBV4-2; CDR3aa: CASSQDSLAKEQYF; CDR3nt: TGTGCCAGCAGCCAAGATAGTCTAGCTAAAGAGCAGTACTTC
j_gene: TRBJ1-1; abundance: few; d_gene: -; v_gene: TRBV7-2; CDR3aa: CAEGDPNTEAFF; CDR3nt: TGTGCCGAGGGGGATCCGAACACTGAAGCTTTCTTT
j_gene: TRBJ1-2; abundance: few; d_gene: -; v_gene: TRBV25-1; CDR3aa: CASSDTGGYTF; CDR3nt: TGTGCCAGCAGTGATACGGGTGGCTACACCTTC
j_gene: TRBJ2-7; abundance: -; d_gene: TRBD1; v_gene: TRBV19; CDR3aa: CASSKDRAYEQYF; CDR3nt: TGTGCCAGTAGTAAAGACAGGGCCTACGAGCAGTACTTC
j_gene: TRBJ2-5; abundance: -; d_gene: TRBD2; v_gene: TRBV30; CDR3aa: CAWSPGTTGGETQYF; CDR3nt: TGTGCCTGGAGTCCAGGGACTACCGGGGGGGAGACCCAGTACTTC
j_gene: TRBJ2-2; abundance: -; d_gene: -; v_gene: TRBV9; CDR3aa: CASSTAQGTGELFF; CDR3nt: TGTGCCAGCAGTACAGCCCAGGGCACCGGGGAGCTGTTTTTT
j_gene: TRBJ2-3; abundance: -; d_gene: -; v_gene: TRBV6-5; CDR3aa: CASSTSGGPHDTQYF; CDR3nt: -
j_gene: TRBJ1-2; abundance: -; d_gene: -; v_gene: TRBV3-1/TRBV3-2; CDR3aa: CASSQGTAPTGYTF; CDR3nt: TGTGCCAGCAGCCAAGGGACGGCGCCGACTGGCTACACCTTC
j_gene: TRBJ1-5; abundance: -; d_gene: -; v_gene: TRBV6-5; CDR3aa: CASSRRQNQPQHF; CDR3nt: TGTGCCAGTAGTCGACGCCAGAATCAGCCCCAGCATTTT
j_gene: TRBJ2-5; abundance: -; d_gene: -; v_gene: TRBV5-5; CDR3aa: CASSLEGRQPETQYF; CDR3nt: TGTGCCAGCAGCTTGGAAGGACGGCAACCGGAGACCCAGTACTTC
j_gene: TRBJ1-3; abundance: -; d_gene: -; v_gene: TRBV24-1; CDR3aa: CATMIRGLSGNTIYF; CDR3nt: TGTGCCACCATGATCAGGGGTCTCTCTGGAAACACCATATATTTT
j_gene: TRBJ1-5; abundance: -; d_gene: TRBD1; v_gene: TRBV7-2; CDR3aa: CASSLGGTGYQPQHF; CDR3nt: TGTGCCAGCAGCTTAGGTGGGACAGGGTATCAGCCCCAGCATTTT
j_gene: TRBJ1-5; abundance: few; d_gene: -; v_gene: TRBV5-1; CDR3aa: CASSLIPGGNQPQHF; CDR3nt: TGCGCCAGCAGCTTGATTCCAGGCGGCAATCAGCCCCAGCATTTT
j_gene: TRBJ1-1; abundance: -; d_gene: -; v_gene: TRBV29-1; CDR3aa: CSVRPTWTNTEAFF; CDR3nt: TGCAGCGTTCGCCCTACCTGGACTAACACTGAAGCTTTCTTT
j_gene: TRBJ1-1; abundance: -; d_gene: -; v_gene: TRBV19; CDR3aa: CASSIRRGTEAFF; CDR3nt: TGTGCCAGTAGTATACGAAGGGGCACTGAAGCTTTCTTT
j_gene: TRBJ2-1; abundance: -; d_gene: TRBD2; v_gene: TRBV5-4; CDR3aa: CASSLPTSTKKTYNEQFF; CDR3nt: TGTGCCAGCAGCCTACCGACTAGCACCAAGAAGACCTACAATGAGCAGTTCTTC
j_gene: TRBJ2-1; abundance: few; d_gene: TRBD2; v_gene: TRBV4-2; CDR3aa: CASSQEGLREEQFF; CDR3nt: TGTGCCAGCAGCCAAGAGGGACTACGGGAGGAGCAGTTCTTC
j_gene: TRBJ1-2; abundance: -; d_gene: -; v_gene: TRBV7-8; CDR3aa: CASTLSSWSYTF; CDR3nt: TGTGCCAGCACCCTGTCCTCGTGGAGCTACACCTTC
j_gene: TRBJ1-6; abundance: -; d_gene: -; v_gene: TRBV10-3; CDR3aa: CAISESLAEGSTPLHF; CDR3nt: TGTGCCATCAGTGAGTCGTTAGCCGAGGGCAGTACACCCCTCCACTTT
j_gene: TRBJ1-1; abundance: -; d_gene: -; v_gene: TRBV2; CDR3aa: CASRALQGSTEAFF; CDR3nt: TGTGCCAGCAGAGCCCTACAGGGATCAACTGAAGCTTTCTTT
j_gene: TRBJ1-1; abundance: -; d_gene: TRBD1; v_gene: TRBV5-1; CDR3aa: CASSKGQGGGTEAFF; CDR3nt: TGCGCCAGCAGCAAGGGACAGGGAGGGGGCACTGAAGCTTTCTTT
j_gene: TRBJ1-5; abundance: -; d_gene: TRBD1; v_gene: TRBV18; CDR3aa: CASSRGTGDQPQHF; CDR3nt: TGTGCCAGCTCACGGGGGACAGGGGATCAGCCCCAGCATTTT
j_gene: TRBJ2-3; abundance: -; d_gene: TRBD2; v_gene: TRBV5-1; CDR3aa: CASSLGTSWPDTQYF; CDR3nt: TGCGCCAGCAGCTTGGGGACTAGTTGGCCAGATACGCAGTATTTT
j_gene: TRBJ1-6; abundance: -; d_gene: TRBD1; v_gene: TRBV4-2; CDR3aa: CASSQDIVGTGMSPLHF; CDR3nt: TGTGCCAGCAGCCAAGATATTGTGGGGACAGGGATGTCACCCCTCCACTTT
j_gene: TRBJ1-1; abundance: -; d_gene: -; v_gene: TRBV5-1; CDR3aa: CASSPASGTEAFF; CDR3nt: TGCGCCAGCAGCCCGGCCTCAGGAACTGAAGCTTTCTTT
j_gene: TRBJ2-7; abundance: -; d_gene: -; v_gene: TRBV7-9; CDR3aa: CASSLARGPGAPHEQYF; CDR3nt: TGTGCCAGCAGCTTAGCGCGGGGGCCGGGGGCCCCCCACGAGCAGTACTTC
j_gene: TRBJ1-1; abundance: -; d_gene: -; v_gene: TRBV2; CDR3aa: CASSGRRVGTEAFF; CDR3nt: TGTGCCAGCAGTGGCAGGAGGGTCGGCACTGAAGCTTTCTTT
j_gene: TRBJ1-2; abundance: few; d_gene: -; v_gene: TRBV19; CDR3aa: CASSTWTGNYGYTF; CDR3nt: TGTGCCAGTAGTACCTGGACGGGAAACTATGGCTACACCTTC
j_gene: TRBJ2-1; abundance: -; d_gene: -; v_gene: TRBV4-1; CDR3aa: CASSQVAVNEQFF; CDR3nt: TGCGCCAGCAGCCAAGTCGCGGTCAATGAGCAGTTCTTC
j_gene: TRBJ2-2; abundance: -; d_gene: -; v_gene: TRBV7-8; CDR3aa: CASSLAGTSTGELFF; CDR3nt: TGTGCCAGCAGCTTAGCCGGGACTTCTACCGGGGAGCTGTTTTTT
j_gene: TRBJ1-2; abundance: once; d_gene: -; v_gene: TRBV19; CDR3aa: CASTPGPYNGYTF; CDR3nt: TGTGCCAGTACCCCGGGACCGTACAATGGCTACACCTTC
j_gene: TRBJ1-3; abundance: once; d_gene: -; v_gene: TRBV18; CDR3aa: CASSPPRVSSGNTIYF; CDR3nt: TGTGCCAGCTCACCACCGCGGGTGAGCTCTGGAAACACCATATATTTT
j_gene: TRBJ2-5; abundance: -; d_gene: -; v_gene: TRBV5-1; CDR3aa: CATLEETQYF; CDR3nt: TGCGCCACCCTAGAAGAGACCCAGTACTTC
j_gene: TRBJ1-2; abundance: once; d_gene: TRBD1; v_gene: TRBV28; CDR3aa: CASSLLDRVRGGYTF; CDR3nt: TGTGCCAGCAGTTTACTCGACAGGGTAAGGGGTGGCTACACCTTC
j_gene: TRBJ2-7; abundance: -; d_gene: TRBD1; v_gene: TRBV5-6; CDR3aa: CASSRVPGQGYEQYF; CDR3nt: TGTGCCAGCAGCCGGGTCCCGGGACAGGGCTACGAGCAGTACTTC
j_gene: TRBJ2-7; abundance: -; d_gene: TRBD2; v_gene: TRBV9; CDR3aa: CASSVGLGTSGSYEQYF; CDR3nt: TGTGCCAGCAGCGTAGGGCTCGGGACTAGCGGGTCTTACGAGCAGTACTTC